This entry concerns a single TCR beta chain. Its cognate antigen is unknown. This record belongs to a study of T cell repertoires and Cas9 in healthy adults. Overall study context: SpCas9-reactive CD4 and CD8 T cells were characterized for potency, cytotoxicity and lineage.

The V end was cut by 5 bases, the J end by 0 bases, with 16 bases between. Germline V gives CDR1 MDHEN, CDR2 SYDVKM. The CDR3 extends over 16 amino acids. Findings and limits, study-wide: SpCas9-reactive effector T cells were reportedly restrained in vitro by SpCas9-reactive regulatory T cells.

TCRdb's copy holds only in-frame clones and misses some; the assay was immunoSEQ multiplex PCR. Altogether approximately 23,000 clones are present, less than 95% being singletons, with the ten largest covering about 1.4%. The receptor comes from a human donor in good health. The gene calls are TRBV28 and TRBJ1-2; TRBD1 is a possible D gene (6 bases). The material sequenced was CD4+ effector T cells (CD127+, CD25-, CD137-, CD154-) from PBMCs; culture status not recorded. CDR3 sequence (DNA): TGTGCCAGCAGTAAGCCTACAGGGACTCCTAACTATGGCTACACCTTC. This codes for CASSKPTGTPNYGYTF.